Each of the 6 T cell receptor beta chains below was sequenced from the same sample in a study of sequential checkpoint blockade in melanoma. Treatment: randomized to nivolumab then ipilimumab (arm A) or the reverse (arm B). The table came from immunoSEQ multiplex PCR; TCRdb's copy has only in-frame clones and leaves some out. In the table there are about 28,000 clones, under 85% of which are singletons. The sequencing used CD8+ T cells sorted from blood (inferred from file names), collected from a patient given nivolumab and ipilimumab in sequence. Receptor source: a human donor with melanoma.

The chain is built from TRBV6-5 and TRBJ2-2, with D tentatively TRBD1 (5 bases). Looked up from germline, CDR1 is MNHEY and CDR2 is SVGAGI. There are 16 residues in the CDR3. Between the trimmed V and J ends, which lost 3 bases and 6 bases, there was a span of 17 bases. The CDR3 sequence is CASSYWSGQRAGELFF. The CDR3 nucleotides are TGTGCCAGCAGTTATTGGTCAGGACAACGGGCCGGGGAGCTGTTTTTT.

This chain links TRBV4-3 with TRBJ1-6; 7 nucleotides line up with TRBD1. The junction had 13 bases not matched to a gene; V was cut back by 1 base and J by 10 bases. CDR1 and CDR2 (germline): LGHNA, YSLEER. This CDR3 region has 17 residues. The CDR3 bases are TGCGCCAGCAGCCAAGGTGTGACAGGGTTCGGAGAATCACCCCTCCACTTT. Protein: CASSQGVTGFGESPLHF.

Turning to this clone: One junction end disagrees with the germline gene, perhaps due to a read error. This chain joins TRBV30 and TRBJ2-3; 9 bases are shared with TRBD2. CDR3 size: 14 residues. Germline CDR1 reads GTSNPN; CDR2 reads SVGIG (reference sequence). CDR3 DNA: TGTGTCTGGATGGTAGCGGGAGATGCAGATACGCAGTATTTT. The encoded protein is CVWMVAGDADTQYF.

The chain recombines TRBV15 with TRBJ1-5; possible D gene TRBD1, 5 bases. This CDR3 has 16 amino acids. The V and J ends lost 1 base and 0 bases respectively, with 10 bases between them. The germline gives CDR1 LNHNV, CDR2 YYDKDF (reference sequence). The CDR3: CATSRADSYSNQPQHF. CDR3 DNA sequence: TGTGCCACCAGCAGAGCCGACAGTTATAGCAATCAGCCCCAGCATTTT.

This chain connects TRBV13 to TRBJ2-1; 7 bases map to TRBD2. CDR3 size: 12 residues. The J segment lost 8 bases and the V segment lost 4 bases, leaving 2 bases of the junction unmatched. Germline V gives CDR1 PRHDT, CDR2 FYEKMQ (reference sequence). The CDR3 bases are TGTGCCAGCAGCTGGGGGGGGGATGAGCAGTTCTTC. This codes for CASSWGGDEQFF.

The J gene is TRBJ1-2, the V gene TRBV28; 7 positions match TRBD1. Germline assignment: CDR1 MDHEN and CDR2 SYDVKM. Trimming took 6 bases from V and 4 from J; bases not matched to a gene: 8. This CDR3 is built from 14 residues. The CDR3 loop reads CASRGGSQFYGYTF. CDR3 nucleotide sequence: TGTGCCAGCAGAGGGGGCAGCCAATTCTATGGCTACACCTTC.